These 15 T cell receptor beta chains originate from one sample sequenced in a study of CD8 T cells in ankylosing spondylitis (dated by TCRdb to about 2017). The library was built by means of 5' RACE. The data were produced on an Illumina HiSeq 2500. Starting from the raw public reads, TCRdb applied fastp trimming at Q25, assembled clones with MiXCR and retained in-frame beta chains. Rows with a matching CDR3 protein are joined into one entry that keeps the most common DNA and genes. This sample has hundreds of thousands of distinct CDR3 sequences in its table, and roughly a tenth of those were observed once. The ten largest clones take up about a fifth of the sample. The sequencing input was blood, either unsorted or a sorted T cell fraction (not recorded which). The receptors stem from a male donor with ankylosing spondylitis or in good health (not recorded which).

This clonotype was picked up many times. The chain links TRBV20-1 to TRBJ1-1; TRBD1 matches at 9 bases. Losses at the gene ends were 6 bases for V and 3 bases for J; bases not matched to a gene: 11. The CDR3 loop spans 15 amino acids. Germline V lookup: CDR1 DFQATT, CDR2 SNEGSKA (reference sequence). Here the CDR3 reads CSALNRGQEDTEAFF. The CDR3 nucleotides read TGCAGTGCACTCAACAGGGGGCAGGAGGACACTGAAGCTTTCTTT.

This clonotype has at least ten counts. This rearrangement joins TRBV5-1 to TRBJ2-2; D call uncertain. Germline CDR1 SGHRS, CDR2 YFSETQ. The CDR3 contains 17 residues. V was shortened by 8 bases and J by 5 bases, with 25 bases between the two germline ends. The CDR3 spells CASTPFGGAESTGELFF. CDR3 DNA: TGCGCCAGTACTCCTTTTGGCGGAGCCGAGTCTACCGGGGAGCTGTTTTTT.

The table lists this clonotype with a few counts. V is TRBV19 and J is TRBJ1-5, with TRBD1 matching 7 bases. The CDR3 is made up of 15 amino acids. Germline lookup yields CDR1 LNHDA and CDR2 SQIVND (reference sequence). The trim removed 7 bases at V and 1 base at J, leaving 7 bases unmatched. CDR3 sequence: CASTPGQYSNQPQHF. CDR3 coding DNA: TGTGCCAGTACCCCGGGACAGTACAGCAATCAGCCCCAGCATTTT.

The table lists this clonotype with many counts. This chain uses TRBV5-1 with TRBJ1-4; D gene ambiguous. V was clipped by 7 bases and J by 5 bases, with 21 bases between them. Germline V gene data show CDR1 as SGHRS and CDR2 as YFSETQ. This CDR3 region has 16 residues. The CDR3 protein is CASAPGNMAVNEKLFF. The CDR3, as DNA: TGCGCCAGCGCCCCGGGGAACATGGCAGTAAATGAAAAACTGTTTTTT.

This clonotype was picked up a small number of times. V is TRBV5-5 and J is TRBJ1-1, with D hard to call. This CDR3 is built from 13 residues. Germline-derived CDR1 and CDR2 are SGHKS and YYEKEE (reference sequence). V shed 1 base and J shed 0 bases, with 4 bases lying between them. The CDR3 DNA reads TGTGCCAGCAGCTTGATGCTGAACACTGAAGCTTTCTTT. Translation gives CASSLMLNTEAFF.

This clonotype was observed at least ten times. The genes are TRBV9 and TRBJ2-3, with D unclear. The germline gives CDR1 SGDLS, CDR2 YYNGEE. CDR3 length: 15 residues. Trimming left V 0 bases short and J 0 bases short, with 8 bases between. This CDR3 is CASSVGGASTDTQYF. The CDR3 DNA is TGTGCCAGCAGCGTAGGCGGAGCAAGCACAGATACGCAGTATTTT.

This clonotype showed up just a few times. This chain joins TRBV7-3 and TRBJ2-1; 11 bases match TRBD2. CDR1 SGHTA and CDR2 FQGTGA come from the germline V gene. CDR3 length: 14 residues. The ends lost 6 bases at V and 8 bases at J; junction bases unmatched: 6. The CDR3 nucleotides are TGTGCCAGCAGTAGCGGGGGGGCCGGATATGAGCAGTTCTTC. This encodes CASSSGGAGYEQFF.

This chain joins TRBV12-3 or TRBV12-4 and TRBJ2-3; 9 bases match TRBD2. With 5 bases clipped from V and 8 bases from J, the junction kept 11 bases outside the gene matches. The CDR3 is 15 amino acids. The CDR3: CASSVGGGGKGTQYF. The CDR3 DNA follows: TGTGCCAGCAGTGTTGGCGGGGGGGGAAAGGGTACGCAGTATTTT.

This clonotype was seen repeatedly, ten times or more. The chain uses TRBV10-3 and TRBJ2-7, with D possibly TRBD2 on 6 matching bases. Germline CDR1 is ENHRY and CDR2 is SYGVKD. This CDR3 comprises 16 residues. V was trimmed by 4 bases and J by 3 bases, leaving 19 bases between them. DNA for the CDR3: TGTGCCATCAGTGGATCCACGGGCGGGGAGATCTACGAGCAGTACTTC. It encodes CAISGSTGGEIYEQYF.

This clonotype came up many times. V usage is TRBV20-1 and J usage is TRBJ2-2, with a possible D match to TRBD2 (7 bases). CDR3 length: 14 amino acids. CDR1 is DFQATT, CDR2 SNEGSKA, per germline (reference sequence). V was pared by 7 bases and J by 4 bases, with 16 bases between. CDR3 in DNA: TGCAGTGGGGGGAGGGGGACGACCACCGGGGAGCTGTTTTTT. Amino acid sequence: CSGGRGTTTGELFF.

A few counts support this clonotype. The V and J genes are TRBV2 and TRBJ2-4; TRBD2 matches at 11 bases. Germline CDR1 is SNHLY and CDR2 is FYNNEI. V trimming: 4 bases; J trimming: 7 bases; junction bases outside the gene matches: 3. The CDR3 contains 14 residues. The CDR3 here is CASSGLAGLNIQYF. The CDR3 DNA follows: TGTGCCAGCAGTGGACTAGCGGGGCTCAACATTCAGTACTTC.

This clonotype was observed at least ten times. The chain combines TRBV5-5 with TRBJ1-6; D not certain. V gave up 1 base and J gave up 4 bases, with 15 bases separating them. Germline CDR1 reads SGHKS; CDR2 reads YYEKEE (reference sequence). CDR3 length: 17 residues. CDR3 bases: TGTGCCAGCAGCTTGCTGAGGGTACATCCTTATAATTCACCCCTCCACTTT. This sequence encodes CASSLLRVHPYNSPLHF.

A word on this clonotype: At one end the junction does not follow the germline gene, possibly because of a read error. This chain uses TRBV5-1 with TRBJ2-3; 9 nucleotides agree with TRBD1. This CDR3 region has 15 residues. CDR1 and CDR2 from the germline V gene are SGHRS and YFSETQ. CDR3 nucleotide sequence: TGCGCCAGCGGCTTGGGACAGGGCTTGACAGATACGCAGTATTTT. This codes for CASGLGQGLTDTQYF.

The chain links TRBV7-3 to TRBJ2-2; 9 nucleotides align to TRBD1. The CDR3 has 17 amino acids. Germline V CDR1 and CDR2: SGHTA, FQGTGA. The V gene end was trimmed by 5 bases and the J gene end by 7 bases; junction bases not matched to a gene: 14. CDR3 protein: CASSAVGTGGFIGELFF. DNA for the CDR3: TGTGCCAGCAGCGCCGTTGGAACAGGGGGCTTCATCGGGGAGCTGTTTTTT.

The chain couples TRBV9 to TRBJ2-2; tentatively, D is TRBD1 or TRBD2 (5 bases each). Germline lookup yields CDR1 SGDLS and CDR2 YYNGEE. CDR3 length equals 14 residues. V was clipped by 0 bases and J by 6 bases, with 9 bases between them. CDR3 bases: TGTGCCAGCAGCGTAGGAGGGACGTCCGGGGAGCTGTTTTTT. Translating it yields CASSVGGTSGELFF.